The 3 T cell receptor beta chains in this list originate from one sample, sequenced in a study of T cell clonality in common variable immunodeficiency. Study-level results: Reportedly, TCR beta sequences from common variable immunodeficiency showed fewer deletions and N-nucleotide insertions.

Here immunoSEQ multiplex PCR was the method, and the copy in TCRdb shows in-frame clones only, minus some. Altogether 25,000 to 35,000 clones were found in the sample, and no singletons occur. The antigens these receptors bind are not known. The specimen sequenced was peripheral blood mononuclear cells. These receptor sequences come from a human donor with common variable immunodeficiency.

This clone was found a few times. Read coverage stops 3 residues before the CDR3 terminus; the germline J gene supplies the remainder. V usage is TRBV18 and J usage is TRBJ1-1, with 10 positions matching TRBD1. CDR1 KGHSH and CDR2 LQKENI come from the germline V gene. The J segment lost 3 bases and the V segment lost 3 bases, leaving 1 base of the junction unmatched. The CDR3 consists of 14 residues. CDR3 residues: CASSPGTGDTEAFF. Partial CDR3 DNA: TGTGCCAGCTCACCGGGGACAGGGGACACTGAA.

This clone was counted between two and nine times. The CDR3 region is CASSDIFGTLRNTEAFF. The CDR3 bases that were read are TGTGCCAGCAGCGATATCTTCGGGACACTCAGGAACACTGAA. J is TRBJ1-1 and V is TRBV13; tentative D call: TRBD1 (6 bases). The read finishes 3 residues shy of the CDR3 end, and the germline J gene is used to complete it. The V end was cut by 5 bases, the J end by 1 base, with 20 bases between. Germline CDR1 is PRHDT and CDR2 is FYEKMQ (reference sequence). The CDR3 has 17 residues.

This clone showed up many times. The read finishes 3 residues shy of the CDR3 end, and the germline J gene is used to complete it. The chain employs TRBV29-1 and TRBJ1-1; weak D call: TRBD1 (6 bases). Trimming left V 6 bases short and J 1 base short, with 12 bases between. This CDR3 has 13 amino acids. CDR1 is SQVTM, CDR2 ANQGSEA, per germline. The CDR3 DNA, read in part, is TGCAGCGTCCTACTGGACAGGAACACTGAA. It encodes CSVLLDRNTE. In full, the CDR3 reads CSVLLDRNTEAFF.